This entry is about one TCR beta chain. The specificity of this receptor is unknown. Per-base qualities were not stored, and no clone one base away is much larger. This specimen belongs to a study of OX40 agonist ivuxolimab in advanced cancers. For the wider study: Ivuxolimab, which targeted the costimulatory receptor OX40 (CD134), was an agonistic, fully human IgG2 monoclonal antibody. Intravenous ivuxolimab was administered to patients every 2 weeks at six dose levels: 0.01, 0.1, 0.3, 1.5, 3 and 10 mg/kg. Of the 52 patients in dose escalation, 19 had hepatocellular carcinoma, some 15 had melanoma, 9 had renal cell carcinoma and 9 had head and neck cancer. A male proportion of roughly 80% and a mean age of approximately 60 years, ranging from about 23 to 90, were recorded for the dose-escalation cohort. Patients were allowed to have had prior anti-PD-1, anti-PD-L1 or anti-CTLA-4 therapy, and approximately 41% of the dose-escalation patients had previously received checkpoint inhibitors. Partial responses were achieved by three dose-escalation patients, of whom one had hepatocellular carcinoma and two had cutaneous melanoma. Peripheral TCRbeta sequencing aimed to test whether ivuxolimab altered TCR sequence diversity and caused clonal T-cell expansion. The paper describes the monotherapy dose-escalation part (N ≈ 50 patients) of the phase I trial of ivuxolimab. Results and caveats for the whole study, not just this receptor: Antigen specificity was not determined for the clonally expanded peripheral T cells. Low levels of normalized T-cell clonal expansion were also seen in some nonresponding patients. In the 0.1-3.0 mg/kg groups, partial responders had among the lowest normalized peripheral clonal expansion, particularly in CD8+ T cells. Clonal expansion of both CD4+ and CD8+ blood T cells was observed from baseline to week 6 at doses 0.1 to 3.0 mg/kg. After ivuxolimab, CD8+ T cells had more expanded clones than CD4+ T cells on average.

For sequencing of the TCRbeta CDR3 region, genomic DNA was extracted from the sorted cells. The immunoSEQ Assay was used for sequencing of TCRbeta CDR3 regions. The table comes from immuneACCESS by way of TCRdb, which keeps in-frame sequences with V and J called. Part of the clones is missing from these tables; in studies checked, under half for an unresolved V gene and the rest for unknown reasons. This sample has approximately 81,000 clones in its table, and 85% to 95% of those were observed once. The ten largest account for around 15% of the sample. V lost 4 bases and J lost 2 bases, and the count of bases not matched to a germline gene is 10. The CDR3 runs 17 residues from the cysteine to the phenylalanine. Left in the record is the CDR3 DNA by itself, 51 bases read in frame from the first base. In the germline V gene, CDR1 corresponds to SGHVS and CDR2 to FQNEAQ. Patients with a history of autoimmune disease or receiving systemic immunosuppression were excluded from the trial. Peripheral blood for TCR sequencing was collected from all dose cohorts at baseline, on cycle 4 day 1, and on cycle 7 day 1. The samples were taken from a phase I, first-in-human, multicenter, open-label dose-escalation trial of ivuxolimab. Adults with locally advanced or metastatic melanoma, renal cell carcinoma, hepatocellular carcinoma or head and neck squamous cell carcinoma were enrolled in the trial. Before TCR sequencing, CD4+ T cells and CD8+ T cells from peripheral blood were sorted into separate populations.

The receptor was derived from an adult with an advanced solid tumor such as melanoma, head and neck, liver or kidney cancer. The sample was CD4+ or CD8+ T cells sorted from blood, taken in a trial of the OX40 agonist ivuxolimab. The rearrangement combines TRBV7-8 with TRBJ2-7; TRBD2 aligns with 11 central bases. The CDR3 corresponds to CASSWTPTSGATYEQYF. Here is the DNA: TGTGCCAGCAGCTGGACCCCGACTAGCGGGGCCACCTACGAGCAGTACTTC.